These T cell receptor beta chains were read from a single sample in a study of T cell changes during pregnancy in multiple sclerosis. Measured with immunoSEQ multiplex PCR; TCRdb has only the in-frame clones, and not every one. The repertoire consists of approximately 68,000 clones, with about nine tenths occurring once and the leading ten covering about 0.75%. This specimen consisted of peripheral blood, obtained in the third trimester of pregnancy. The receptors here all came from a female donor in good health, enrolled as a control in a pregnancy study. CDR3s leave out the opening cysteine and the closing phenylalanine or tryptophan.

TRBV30	AWSLGTGGSYEQY
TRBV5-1	ASSHPGGTEAF
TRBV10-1	ASSRDWNTEAF
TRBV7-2	ASSLAPGTSGGANTQY
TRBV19	ASSSQGANYGYT
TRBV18	ASSPDRGNGYT
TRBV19	ASSIVRVYGYT
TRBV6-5	ASNKQSTDTQY
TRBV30	AWSQGTEAF
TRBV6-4	ASRDRGTGELF
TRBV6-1	ASSEKGRQPNSPLH
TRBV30	AWSTGGLQY
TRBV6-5	ASRSPGETQY
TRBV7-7	ASSPGTGASEKLF
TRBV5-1	ASSPTSTGLRTDTQY
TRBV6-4	ASSDELGAYNEQF
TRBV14	ASSSRETQY
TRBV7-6	ASSLAGREQY
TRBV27	ASRVKREVFMGDTQY
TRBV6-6	ASSPPWSPHEQY
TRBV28	ASSLLEGNTEAF
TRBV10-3	AISDRAGNTIY
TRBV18	ASSPRVPYEQY
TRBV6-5	ASRQGYYGYT
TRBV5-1	ASTSRQGSTEAF
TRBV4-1	ASSQEYPQGANTGELF
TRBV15	ATSRDGDRKAF
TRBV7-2	ASSSPWERAAYEQY
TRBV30	AWSAPGTPASNYGYT
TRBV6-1	ASSEGQSNEKLF
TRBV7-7	ASSLGSGGVGETQY
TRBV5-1	ASSYYGQLDSGNTIY
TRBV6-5	ASRPAAVKEKLF
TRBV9	ASSVGGWGGLKGETQY
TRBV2	ASSDRGFAEAF
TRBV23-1	ASSQSWDSFYNEQF
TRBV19	ATRHVNTEAF
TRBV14	ASSRDSYGYT
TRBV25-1	ASSESQGLGLF
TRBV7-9	ASSLPVGLNPSGNTIY
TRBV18	ASSPGLASTDTQY
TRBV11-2	ASSLDAQGLNYGYT
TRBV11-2	ASSLEAGSYNEQF
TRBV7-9	ASSPGIQETQY
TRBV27	ASSEGQGAFGTYEQY
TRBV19	ASSIDGGAIYNEQF
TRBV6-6	ASSSQNYEQY
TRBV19	ASSPQTGPGRETQY
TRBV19	ASSPSEEQF
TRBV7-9	ASSSRSAGNYEQY
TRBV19	ASSADRGNEQY
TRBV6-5	ASSRTGLSYEQY
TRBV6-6	ASSYGQVNEKLF